Listed here are 2 T cell receptor beta chains from one sample, sequenced in a study of T cells in localized non-small cell lung cancer. This table comes from immunoSEQ multiplex PCR, and its TCRdb copy is limited to in-frame clones, with some not included. The sample shows some 130,000 clones, around 89% of them seen only once. The sample was peripheral blood, taken before any cancer treatment. These receptors came from an older female donor with stage I lung adenocarcinoma.

The V gene is TRBV14, the J gene TRBJ2-5, with D possibly being TRBD1 (6 bases). Germline V gene data show CDR1 as SGHDN and CDR2 as FVKESK. Trimming took 1 base from V and 0 from J, leaving 12 bases between them. CDR3 length: 16 residues. In DNA form, the CDR3 reads TGTGCCAGCAGCCAAGTAACAGGGAAGTACCAAGAGACCCAGTACTTC. Translating gives CASSQVTGKYQETQYF.

The chain carries TRBV19 and TRBJ2-2, with D possibly matching TRBD1 (6 bases). CDR1 LNHDA and CDR2 SQIVND come from the germline V gene (reference sequence). The V end was cut by 6 bases, the J end by 5 bases, with 13 bases between. The CDR3 is 14 residues long. The CDR3 loop is CASRVRGGTGELFF. The DNA for the CDR3 is TGTGCCAGTAGGGTCAGGGGTGGGACCGGGGAGCTGTTTTTT. The whole variable domain, remainder taken from reference TRBV19 and TRBJ2-2, is DGGITQSPKYLFRKEGQNVTLSCEQNLNHDAMYWYRQDPGQGLRLIYYSQIVNDFQKGDIAEGYSVSREKKESFPLTVTSAQKNPTAFYLCASRVRGGTGELFFGEGSRLTVL.